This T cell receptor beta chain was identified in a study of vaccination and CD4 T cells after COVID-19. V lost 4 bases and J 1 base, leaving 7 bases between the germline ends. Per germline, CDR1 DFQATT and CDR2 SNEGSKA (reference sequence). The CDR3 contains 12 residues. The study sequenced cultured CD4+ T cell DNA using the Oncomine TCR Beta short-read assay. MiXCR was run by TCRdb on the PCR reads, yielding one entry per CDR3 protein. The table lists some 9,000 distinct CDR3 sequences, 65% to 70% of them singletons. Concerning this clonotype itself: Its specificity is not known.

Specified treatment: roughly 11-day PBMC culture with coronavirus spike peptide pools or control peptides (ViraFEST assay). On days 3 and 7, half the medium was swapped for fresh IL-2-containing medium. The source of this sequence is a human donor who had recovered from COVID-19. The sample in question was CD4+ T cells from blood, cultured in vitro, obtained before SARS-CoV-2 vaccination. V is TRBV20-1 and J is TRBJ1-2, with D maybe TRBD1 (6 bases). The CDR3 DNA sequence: TGCAGTGCTACGGGACATAACTATGGCTACACCTTC. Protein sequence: CSATGHNYGYTF.